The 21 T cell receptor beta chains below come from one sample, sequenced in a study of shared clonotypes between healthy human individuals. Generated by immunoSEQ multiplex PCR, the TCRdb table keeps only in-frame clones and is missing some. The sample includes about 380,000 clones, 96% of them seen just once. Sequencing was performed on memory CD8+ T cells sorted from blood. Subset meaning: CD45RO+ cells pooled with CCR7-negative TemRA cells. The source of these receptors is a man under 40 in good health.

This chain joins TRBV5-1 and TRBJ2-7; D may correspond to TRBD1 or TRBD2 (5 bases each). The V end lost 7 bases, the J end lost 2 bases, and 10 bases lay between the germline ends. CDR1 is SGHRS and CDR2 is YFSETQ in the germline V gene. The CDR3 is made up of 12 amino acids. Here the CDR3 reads CASRGGAYEQYF. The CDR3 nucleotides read TGCGCCAGCCGGGGCGGCGCCTACGAGCAGTACTTC.

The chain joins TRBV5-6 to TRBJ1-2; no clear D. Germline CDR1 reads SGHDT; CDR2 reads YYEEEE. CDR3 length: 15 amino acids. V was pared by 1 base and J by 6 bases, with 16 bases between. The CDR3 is CASSLLVLQRDGYTF. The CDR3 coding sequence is TGTGCCAGCAGCTTGTTAGTTTTACAGAGGGATGGCTACACCTTC.

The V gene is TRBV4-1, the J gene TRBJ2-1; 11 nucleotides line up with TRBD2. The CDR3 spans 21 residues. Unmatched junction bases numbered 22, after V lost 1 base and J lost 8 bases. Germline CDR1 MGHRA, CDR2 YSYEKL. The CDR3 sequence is CASSQAPPQGRILAGVHEQFF. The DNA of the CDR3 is TGCGCCAGCAGCCAAGCTCCCCCGCAGGGCAGAATACTAGCGGGAGTCCATGAGCAGTTCTTC.

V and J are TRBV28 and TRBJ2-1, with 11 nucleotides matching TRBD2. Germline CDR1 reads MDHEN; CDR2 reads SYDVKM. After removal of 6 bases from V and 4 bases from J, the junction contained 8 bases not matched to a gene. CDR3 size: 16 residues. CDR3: CASSHPGTSGYNEQFF. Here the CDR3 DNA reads TGTGCCAGCAGCCACCCGGGGACTAGCGGTTACAATGAGCAGTTCTTC.

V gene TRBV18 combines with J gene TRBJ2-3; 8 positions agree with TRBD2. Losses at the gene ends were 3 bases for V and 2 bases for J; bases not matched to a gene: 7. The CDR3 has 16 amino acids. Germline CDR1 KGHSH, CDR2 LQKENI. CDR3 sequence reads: CASSPYGTSNTDTQYF. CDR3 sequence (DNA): TGTGCCAGCTCACCTTACGGGACTAGTAACACAGATACGCAGTATTTT. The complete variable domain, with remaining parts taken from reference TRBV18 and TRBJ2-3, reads NAGVMQNPRHLVRRRGQEARLRCSPMKGHSHVYWYRQLPEEGLKFMVYLQKENIIDESGMPKERFSAEFPKEGPSILRIQQVVRGDSAAYFCASSPYGTSNTDTQYFGPGTRLTVL.

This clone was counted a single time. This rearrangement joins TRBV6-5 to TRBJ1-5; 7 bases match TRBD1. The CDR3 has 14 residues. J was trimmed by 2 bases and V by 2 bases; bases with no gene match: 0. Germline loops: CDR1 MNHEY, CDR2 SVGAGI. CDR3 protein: CASSYDRGNQPQHF. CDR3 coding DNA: TGTGCCAGCAGTTACGACAGGGGCAATCAGCCCCAGCATTTT.

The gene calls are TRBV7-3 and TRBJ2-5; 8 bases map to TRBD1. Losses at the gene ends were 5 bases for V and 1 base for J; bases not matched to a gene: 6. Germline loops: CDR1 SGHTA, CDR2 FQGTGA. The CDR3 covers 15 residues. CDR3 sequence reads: CASSQGAGFQETQYF. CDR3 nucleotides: TGTGCCAGCAGCCAGGGGGCGGGGTTCCAAGAGACCCAGTACTTC.

The CDR3, as DNA: TGTGCCAGTACCAGGGGGCGGTGGGATGAGCAGTTCTTC. Protein: CASTRGRWDEQFF. The genes are TRBV28 and TRBJ2-1; 8 bases match TRBD1. This CDR3 has 13 residues. Germline lookup yields CDR1 MDHEN and CDR2 SYDVKM. V dropped 9 bases and J dropped 8; count of bases not matched to a gene: 9.

CDR3 nucleotides: TGTGCCAGCAGTTACGTGCTAGCGGGAGCGGGAGAGCAGTACTTC. As protein: CASSYVLAGAGEQYF. This sequence joins TRBV6-5 and TRBJ2-7; TRBD2 aligns across 10 bases. The V gene's germline CDR1 is MNHEY and CDR2 SVGAGI. The CDR3 length is 15 residues. The V and J ends lost 2 bases and 7 bases, in that order; junction bases with no gene match: 8.

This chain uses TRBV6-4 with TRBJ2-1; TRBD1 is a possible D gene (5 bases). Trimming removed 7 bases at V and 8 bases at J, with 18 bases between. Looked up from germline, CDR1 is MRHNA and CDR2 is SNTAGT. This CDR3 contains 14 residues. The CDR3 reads CASMGLIRDDEQFF. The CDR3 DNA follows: TGTGCCAGCATGGGGCTAATACGTGACGATGAGCAGTTCTTC.

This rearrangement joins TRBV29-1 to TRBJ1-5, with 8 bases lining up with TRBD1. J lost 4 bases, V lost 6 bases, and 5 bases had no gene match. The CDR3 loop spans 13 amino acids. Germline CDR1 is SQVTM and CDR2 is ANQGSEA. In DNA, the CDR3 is TGCAGCGTCGCGACAGGGGTTAATCAGCCCCAGCATTTT. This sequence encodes CSVATGVNQPQHF.

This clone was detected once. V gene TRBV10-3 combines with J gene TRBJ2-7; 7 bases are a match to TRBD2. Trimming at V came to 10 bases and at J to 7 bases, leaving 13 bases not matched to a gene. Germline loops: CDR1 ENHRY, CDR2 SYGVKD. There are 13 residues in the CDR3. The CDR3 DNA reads TGTGCCAGTAAGATAGCGGGCGGCTGGGAGCAGTACTTC. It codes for CASKIAGGWEQYF.

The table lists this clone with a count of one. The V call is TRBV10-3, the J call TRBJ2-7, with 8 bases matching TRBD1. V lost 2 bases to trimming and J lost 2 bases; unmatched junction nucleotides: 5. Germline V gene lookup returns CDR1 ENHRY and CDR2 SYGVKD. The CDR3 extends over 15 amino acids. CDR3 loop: CAISEAPGGPYEQYF. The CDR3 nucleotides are TGTGCCATCAGTGAGGCCCCAGGGGGCCCCTACGAGCAGTACTTC.

For the CDR3, the DNA is TGTGCCAGCAGTCTAAACTTACTAGCAACCCAAAACATTCAGTACTTC. This encodes CASSLNLLATQNIQYF. The V gene is TRBV28, the J gene TRBJ2-4; possible D gene TRBD2, 6 bases. The CDR3 totals 16 residues. The V gene's germline CDR1 is MDHEN and CDR2 SYDVKM. The ends were cut back, 5 bases at V and 5 bases at J, with 19 bases in the middle.

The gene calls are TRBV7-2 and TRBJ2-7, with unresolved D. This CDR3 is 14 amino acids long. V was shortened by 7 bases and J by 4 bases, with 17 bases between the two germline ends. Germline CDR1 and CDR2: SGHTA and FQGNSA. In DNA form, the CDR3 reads TGTGCCAGCACCCTGGGCTATCTAGGGTACGAGCAGTACTTC. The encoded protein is CASTLGYLGYEQYF.

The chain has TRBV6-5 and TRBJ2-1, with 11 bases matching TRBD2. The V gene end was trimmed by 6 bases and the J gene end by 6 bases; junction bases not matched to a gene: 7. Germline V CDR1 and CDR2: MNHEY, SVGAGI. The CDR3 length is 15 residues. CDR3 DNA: TGTGCCAGCAGCATGCTAGCGGGAGGCCCCAATGAGCAGTTCTTC. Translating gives CASSMLAGGPNEQFF.

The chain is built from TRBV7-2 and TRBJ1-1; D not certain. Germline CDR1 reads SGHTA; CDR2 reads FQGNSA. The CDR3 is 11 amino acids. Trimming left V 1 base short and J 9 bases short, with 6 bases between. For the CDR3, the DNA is TGTGCCAGCAGCTTAGGGGCCCAAGCTTTCTTT. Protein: CASSLGAQAFF.

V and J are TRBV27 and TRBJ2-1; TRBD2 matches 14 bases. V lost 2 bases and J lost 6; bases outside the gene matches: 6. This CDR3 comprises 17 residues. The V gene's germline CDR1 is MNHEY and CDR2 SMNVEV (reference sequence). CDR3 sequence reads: CASSLRGGLAGVNEQFF. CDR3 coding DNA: TGTGCCAGCAGTTTAAGGGGGGGACTAGCGGGAGTCAATGAGCAGTTCTTC.

The CDR3 is CAWSPLGGEKYF. DNA for the CDR3: TGTGCCTGGAGTCCCCTCGGGGGGGAAAAGTATTTT. This rearrangement joins TRBV30 to TRBJ2-3; the match to TRBD2 covers 8 bases. Germline V gene sequence: CDR1 GTSNPN, CDR2 SVGIG (reference sequence). CDR3 size: 12 residues. The J segment lost 13 bases and the V segment lost 2 bases, leaving 8 bases of the junction unmatched.

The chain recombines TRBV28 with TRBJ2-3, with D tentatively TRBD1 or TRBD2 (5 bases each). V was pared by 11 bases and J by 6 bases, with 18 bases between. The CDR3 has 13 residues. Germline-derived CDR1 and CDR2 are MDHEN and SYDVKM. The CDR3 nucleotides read TGTGCCGCCGCCGGGACCCCAGAGGATACGCAGTATTTT. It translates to CAAAGTPEDTQYF.

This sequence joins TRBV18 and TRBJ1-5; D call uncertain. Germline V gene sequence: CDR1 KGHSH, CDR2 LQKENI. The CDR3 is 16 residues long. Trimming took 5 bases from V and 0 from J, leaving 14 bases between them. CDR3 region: CASSGVGRSSNQPQHF. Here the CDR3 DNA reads TGTGCCAGCTCAGGGGTCGGGAGAAGTAGCAATCAGCCCCAGCATTTT.